These 31 T cell receptor beta chains were all obtained from the same sample, sequenced in a study of T-cell reconstitution after alpha-beta-depleted transplantation in children. Unique molecular identifiers were used to barcode this TCRbeta library. MiXCR, run by TCRdb on the PCR reads, gives a single entry per CDR3 protein. The data contain approximately 490,000 distinct CDR3 sequences, roughly an eighth of them singletons. The sequenced sample was PBMCs from the stem cell graft donor, obtained from the stem cell graft. These receptors all stem from a human donor who donated a stem cell graft to a child with combined immunodeficiency.

V gene TRBV11-1 combines with J gene TRBJ2-5, with TRBD2 identical over 14 bases. V was pared by 4 bases and J by 7 bases, with 8 bases of the junction left unmatched. The CDR3 is 16 residues long. The germline gives CDR1 SGHAT, CDR2 FQDESV (reference sequence). The CDR3 coding sequence is TGTGCCAGCAGCTCCGGGACTAGCGGGAGAACTGGGACCCAGTACTTC. This encodes CASSSGTSGRTGTQYF.

The chain couples TRBV7-6 to TRBJ2-5; TRBD2 matches 10 bases. The ends lost 1 base at V and 2 bases at J; junction bases unmatched: 4. Germline CDR1 reads SGHVS; CDR2 reads FNYEAQ. This CDR3 is built from 16 residues. The CDR3 region has the DNA TGTGCCAGCAGCTTAGGAGGGACTAGCGTTCAAGAGACCCAGTACTTC. Its translation is CASSLGGTSVQETQYF.

Many counts were recorded for this clonotype. This chain connects TRBV5-1 to TRBJ2-1; the match to TRBD1 covers 8 bases. V was clipped by 0 bases and J by 7 bases; unmatched bases: 9. The CDR3 is 16 residues long. The V gene's germline CDR1 is SGHRS and CDR2 YFSETQ. The CDR3 spells CASSLAGTGRLNEQFF. CDR3 nucleotides: TGCGCCAGCAGCTTGGCCGGGACAGGCAGGTTGAATGAGCAGTTCTTC.

The chain employs TRBV15 and TRBJ2-7; TRBD1 aligns across 9 bases. Trimming took 5 bases from V and 5 from J; bases not matched to a gene: 10. Germline CDR1 is LNHNV and CDR2 is YYDKDF (reference sequence). The CDR3 totals 15 residues. The CDR3 spells CATSGRDRVSDEQYF. CDR3 DNA sequence: TGTGCCACCAGCGGCCGGGACAGGGTTAGTGACGAGCAGTACTTC.

J is TRBJ2-7 and V is TRBV9; the D is unclear. V gave up 3 bases and J gave up 0 bases, with 7 bases separating them. The CDR3 totals 13 residues. Germline values: CDR1 SGDLS, CDR2 YYNGEE. In nucleotides, the CDR3 is TGTGCCAGCAGCGGACCTAGCTCCTACGAGCAGTACTTC. Amino acid sequence: CASSGPSSYEQYF.

This sequence joins TRBV6-5 and TRBJ2-1, with D possibly being TRBD1 or TRBD2 (7 bases each). The CDR3 is 12 amino acids. Trimming cost V 7 bases and J 8 bases, with 12 bases left between them. CDR1 is MNHEY, CDR2 SVGAGI, per germline. This chain's CDR3 is CASTRGGDEQFF. CDR3 coding DNA: TGTGCCAGCACCAGGGGGGGAGATGAGCAGTTCTTC.

At least ten counts were recorded for this clonotype. The J gene is TRBJ1-1, the V gene TRBV9, with D possibly TRBD1 on 5 matching bases. The germline V gene encodes CDR1 SGDLS and CDR2 YYNGEE. The CDR3 runs 14 residues. The V gene lost 4 bases and the J gene lost 4 bases, with 14 bases spanning the gap. This chain's CDR3 is CASSRGRASTEAFF. DNA of the CDR3: TGTGCCAGCAGCAGGGGCAGGGCGAGCACTGAAGCTTTCTTT.

The chain links TRBV21-1 to TRBJ2-5. TRBV21-1 is deemed a pseudogene. The CDR3 spans 14 residues. Here the CDR3 DNA reads TGTGCCAGCAGCAAAGCGCCGGGGTGCGAGACCCAGTACTTC. Translation: CASSKAPGCETQYF.

The chain is built from TRBV4-3 and TRBJ2-7; possible D gene TRBD1, 6 bases. From germline, CDR1 is LGHNA and CDR2 YSLEER. V was pared by 0 bases and J by 3 bases, with 12 bases between. The CDR3 is made up of 15 amino acids. CDR3 amino acids: CASSQEVWGHYEQYF. The CDR3 DNA reads TGCGCCAGCAGCCAAGAAGTTTGGGGGCACTACGAGCAGTACTTC.

This clonotype was counted ten times or more. The chain has TRBV7-2 and TRBJ2-2, with a tentative D call TRBD2 (5 bases). The CDR3 loop spans 17 amino acids. The germline V gene encodes CDR1 SGHTA and CDR2 FQGNSA. The V and J ends lost 5 bases and 0 bases respectively, with 16 bases between them. CDR3 DNA sequence: TGTGCCAGCAGCCTCACACCTACTAGGACGAACACCGGGGAGCTGTTTTTT. Its protein product is CASSLTPTRTNTGELFF.

The CDR3 coding sequence is TGTGCCAGCAGTTACGGAGGGGGCATCTCAGATACGCAGTATTTT. Residues: CASSYGGGISDTQYF. The chain links TRBV6-5 to TRBJ2-3; D possibly corresponds to TRBD1 (7 bases). Deletions cut 2 bases from V and 4 bases from J, with 13 bases between. CDR1 and CDR2 (germline): MNHEY, SVGAGI. This CDR3 region has 15 residues.

This clonotype came up a few times. The chain joins TRBV5-1 to TRBJ2-1, with 7 bases lining up with TRBD1. V dropped 2 bases and J dropped 4; count of bases not matched to a gene: 3. Germline CDR1 and CDR2: SGHRS and YFSETQ. This CDR3 is built from 14 residues. DNA for the CDR3: TGCGCCAGCAGCTTCAACAGGGGTTACAATGAGCAGTTCTTC. As protein: CASSFNRGYNEQFF.

This chain connects TRBV4-3 to TRBJ2-3; 10 bases match TRBD1. Trimming cost V 0 bases and J 3 bases; bases outside gene matches: 3. This CDR3 is 16 amino acids long. CDR1 is LGHNA and CDR2 is YSLEER in the germline V gene. In nucleotides, the CDR3 is TGCGCCAGCAGCCAAGATTTGGGACAGGGGACAGATACGCAGTATTTT. Encoded protein: CASSQDLGQGTDTQYF.

DNA for the CDR3: TGTGCCAGCAGTTTATGGGGGACAGGGGGTTGGAACACTGAAGCTTTCTTT. Translation gives CASSLWGTGGWNTEAFF. V and J are TRBV28 and TRBJ1-1; 11 nucleotides agree with TRBD1. Per germline, CDR1 MDHEN and CDR2 SYDVKM. Trimming removed 0 bases from V and 1 base from J; junction bases left unmatched: 4. The length of the CDR3 is 17 residues.

The chain recombines TRBV5-1 with TRBJ2-7; TRBD1 might be the D (7 bases). From germline, CDR1 is SGHRS and CDR2 YFSETQ. The CDR3 is 15 amino acids. Between the trimmed V and J ends, which lost 1 base and 2 bases, there was a span of 13 bases. CDR3 sequence reads: CASSLNPGGPYEQYF. The CDR3 DNA reads TGCGCCAGCAGCTTGAACCCAGGGGGGCCCTACGAGCAGTACTTC. Drawing the rest from reference TRBV5-1 and TRBJ2-7, the complete variable domain is KAGVTQTPRYLIKTRGQQVTLSCSPISGHRSVSWYQQTPGQGLQFLFEYFSETQRNKGNFPGRFSGRQFSNSRSEMNVSTLELGDSALYLCASSLNPGGPYEQYFGPGTRLTVT.

The rearrangement uses TRBV5-5 and TRBJ2-7; D possibly corresponds to TRBD2 (5 bases). V shed 7 bases and J shed 4 bases, with 15 bases lying between them. Germline lookup yields CDR1 SGHKS and CDR2 YYEKEE (reference sequence). This CDR3 comprises 13 residues. The CDR3 DNA follows: TGTGCCAGCGGAGAAGCTAGCTTGTACGAGCAGTACTTC. It encodes CASGEASLYEQYF.

The chain joins TRBV28 to TRBJ2-4; weak D call: TRBD2 (5 bases). V was cut by 5 bases and J by 0 bases, with 14 bases left in between. Germline V gives CDR1 MDHEN, CDR2 SYDVKM. The CDR3 covers 16 residues. CDR3 in amino acids: CASSRRAGLAKNIQYF. CDR3 coding DNA: TGTGCCAGCAGTCGAAGGGCGGGCTTAGCCAAAAACATTCAGTACTTC.

This clonotype turned up a few times. This sequence joins TRBV24-1 and TRBJ2-1; 9 bases line up with TRBD2. The CDR3 covers 16 residues. From germline, CDR1 is KGHDR and CDR2 SFDVKD. J gave up 9 bases and V 0 bases, and 8 bases lay outside the gene matches. The CDR3 nucleotides are TGTGCCACCAGTGATTTGGGGTCTAGCGGGATCGGTGAGCAGTTCTTC. This sequence encodes CATSDLGSSGIGEQFF.

This clonotype was observed many times. The chain has TRBV4-2 and TRBJ2-2; 9 nucleotides align to TRBD2. Germline V gene sequence: CDR1 LGHNA, CDR2 YNFKEQ. After removal of 4 bases from V and 3 bases from J, the junction contained 12 bases not matched to a gene. The CDR3 totals 18 residues. CDR3: CASSLTPRLADHTGELFF. CDR3 DNA: TGTGCCAGCAGCCTCACGCCCAGACTAGCGGACCACACCGGGGAGCTGTTTTTT.

The rearrangement joins TRBV30 to TRBJ1-5, with 8 positions matching TRBD1. Losses at the gene ends were 1 base for V and 6 bases for J; bases not matched to a gene: 11. This CDR3 region has 16 residues. Per germline, CDR1 GTSNPN and CDR2 SVGIG (reference sequence). CDR3 nucleotides: TGTGCCTGGAGTGCCCCAACAGGGGGGATTTTTCAGCCCCAGCATTTT. Amino acids: CAWSAPTGGIFQPQHF.

This clonotype was recorded once. One end of the junction varies from germline; a read error may be responsible. The J gene is TRBJ2-7, the V gene TRBV18; the match to TRBD1 covers 10 bases. In germline, CDR1 is KGHSH, CDR2 LQKENI. The CDR3 runs to 17 residues. The DNA of the CDR3 is TGTGCCAGCTCACCTTCTATTCCGGGACAGGGGTCCTACAAGCAGTACTTC. This encodes CASSPSIPGQGSYKQYF.

This clonotype was seen only a few times. The rearrangement joins TRBV6-2 or TRBV6-3 to TRBJ2-1; TRBD1 agrees at 7 bases. The ends lost 7 bases at V and 0 bases at J; junction bases unmatched: 3. This CDR3 contains 14 residues. Germline lookup yields CDR1 MNHEY and CDR2 SVGEGT. CDR3 nucleotides: TGTGCCAGCAAACGGGACAGCTCCTACAATGAGCAGTTCTTC. Translated: CASKRDSSYNEQFF.

The CDR3 coding sequence is TGCAGTGCTAGAGAGGCCAGGGGTCCTCTTAGCAATCAGCCCCAGCATTTT. Translation gives CSAREARGPLSNQPQHF. This sequence joins TRBV20-1 and TRBJ1-5; possibly TRBD1 for D (6 bases). Deletions cut 0 bases from V and 0 bases from J, with 15 bases between. The germline gives CDR1 DFQATT, CDR2 SNEGSKA (reference sequence). The CDR3 loop spans 17 amino acids.

The chain recombines TRBV29-1 with TRBJ2-7; either TRBD1 or TRBD2 may fit D (5 bases each). Germline V gives CDR1 SQVTM, CDR2 ANQGSEA. Trimming left V 1 base short and J 2 bases short, with 18 bases between. The CDR3 is 16 amino acids. The CDR3 DNA reads TGCAGCGTTGAAGGGGCTACCGGGACCGGACCCTACGAGCAGTACTTC. Translation gives CSVEGATGTGPYEQYF.

This clonotype was picked up a small number of times. The genes are TRBV10-3 and TRBJ2-7, with TRBD1 matching 9 bases. This CDR3 has 17 residues. From germline, CDR1 is ENHRY and CDR2 SYGVKD. V was pared by 3 bases and J by 5 bases, with 14 bases of the junction left unmatched. The CDR3 region is CAISDKHRGLKMDEQYF. The CDR3 DNA sequence: TGTGCCATCAGTGATAAACACAGGGGGCTTAAAATGGACGAGCAGTACTTC.

This clonotype showed up many times. The rearrangement links TRBV5-1 to TRBJ2-5, with a possible D match to TRBD2 (6 bases). The V gene lost 5 bases and the J gene lost 5 bases, with 13 bases spanning the gap. Germline V gene sequence: CDR1 SGHRS, CDR2 YFSETQ. The CDR3 is 13 residues long. The CDR3 region is CASSWDWRETQYF. CDR3 sequence (DNA): TGCGCCAGCAGTTGGGACTGGCGGGAGACCCAGTACTTC.

This clonotype was observed once. J is TRBJ1-1 and V is TRBV20-1, with 7 nucleotides matching TRBD1. The CDR3 loop spans 13 amino acids. Unmatched junction bases numbered 6, after V lost 1 base and J lost 7 bases. Germline CDR1 is DFQATT and CDR2 is SNEGSKA (reference sequence). The CDR3 DNA is TGCAGTGCTAGAGTCGTCCAGGGGGGTGAAGCTTTCTTT. It yields the protein CSARVVQGGEAFF.

Only one count was recorded for this clonotype. V gene TRBV5-1 combines with J gene TRBJ1-1, with unresolved D. V was trimmed by 4 bases and J by 4 bases, leaving 14 bases between them. Germline V gene lookup returns CDR1 SGHRS and CDR2 YFSETQ. The CDR3 is 14 residues long. Written as DNA, the CDR3 is TGCGCCAGCAGCCACTTCAGTGTGCCCACTGAAGCTTTCTTT. It specifies CASSHFSVPTEAFF.

This clonotype was observed at least ten times. V usage is TRBV4-2 and J usage is TRBJ2-2, with D perhaps TRBD1 (5 bases). The V end was cut by 0 bases, the J end by 0 bases, with 11 bases between. The germline V gene encodes CDR1 LGHNA and CDR2 YNFKEQ. This CDR3 is built from 17 residues. In DNA, the CDR3 is TGTGCCAGCAGCCAAGATTTGACAGTCGCGAACACCGGGGAGCTGTTTTTT. Amino acids: CASSQDLTVANTGELFF.

CDR3: CSARDMMGLGLDEQFF. As DNA, the CDR3 is TGCAGTGCTAGAGATATGATGGGACTAGGGCTCGATGAGCAGTTCTTC. The chain combines TRBV20-1 with TRBJ2-1; 8 positions match TRBD2. The V gene's germline CDR1 is DFQATT and CDR2 SNEGSKA (reference sequence). V lost 0 bases to trimming and J lost 8 bases; unmatched junction nucleotides: 12. The CDR3 is 16 residues long.

The chain recombines TRBV12-3 or TRBV12-4 with TRBJ2-7, with D tentatively TRBD2 (6 bases). The length of the CDR3 is 13 residues. Trimming took 3 bases from V and 3 from J, leaving 9 bases between them. The DNA for the CDR3 is TGTGCCAGCAGTTTCGGGAGAAACTACGAGCAGTACTTC. It specifies CASSFGRNYEQYF.